This T cell receptor (beta chain) was sequenced for a study of blood T cell repertoires in COVID-19. Repertoires were generated with immunoSEQ multiplex PCR, while TCRdb's copy carries only in-frame clones and drops some. The sample has approximately 100,000 clones; 65% to 90% are singletons. There are 21 residues in the CDR3. The rearrangement uses TRBV12-1 and TRBJ2-1; TRBD1 was called by the table and not checked on the DNA. TRBV12-1 is a recognized pseudogene. This clonotype was obtained from a woman between 45 and 60 years old who had recovered from COVID-19. Sequenced: PBMCs or T cells enriched from blood (not recorded which). The CDR3 DNA reads as TGTGCCAGCAGCTTCCGGGACAGGGGTCCCCCAGCGGGAGAGGGGGGCAATGAGCAGTTCTTC. Translating it yields CASSFRDRGPPAGEGGNEQFF.